The entry that follows covers one T cell receptor (beta chain) sequence. What it binds is not known. From germline, CDR1 is SQVTM and CDR2 ANQGSEA. Between the trimmed V and J ends, which lost 7 bases and 3 bases, there was a span of 16 bases. The CDR3 is 13 amino acids. The authors produced TCR alpha and TCR beta cDNA libraries with sample barcodes and UMIs by 5'RACE using constant-segment primers. Each CDR3 protein is one row after TCRdb ran MiXCR on the 5' RACE reads. In the table there are 400,000 to 450,000 distinct CDR3 sequences, 15% to 20% of which are singletons. This sample was included in a study of T-cell memory formation after mild COVID-19. Overall study context: TCR clusters were largely donor specific.

General study results and limits: The finding that pre-infection memory included some responding clones suggested that cross-reactive memory joined.

This sequence joins TRBV29-1 and TRBJ2-7, with D possibly matching TRBD2 (6 bases). The sample was PBMCs or a T cell subset sorted from them (not recorded which). The source of this sequence is a young man who had mild COVID-19 (a few samples of this study predate the infection). Cell type and time point are not known. Written as DNA, the CDR3 is TGCAGCGCCGCGGGACGGGGAGTCTACGAGCAGTACTTC. This codes for CSAAGRGVYEQYF.